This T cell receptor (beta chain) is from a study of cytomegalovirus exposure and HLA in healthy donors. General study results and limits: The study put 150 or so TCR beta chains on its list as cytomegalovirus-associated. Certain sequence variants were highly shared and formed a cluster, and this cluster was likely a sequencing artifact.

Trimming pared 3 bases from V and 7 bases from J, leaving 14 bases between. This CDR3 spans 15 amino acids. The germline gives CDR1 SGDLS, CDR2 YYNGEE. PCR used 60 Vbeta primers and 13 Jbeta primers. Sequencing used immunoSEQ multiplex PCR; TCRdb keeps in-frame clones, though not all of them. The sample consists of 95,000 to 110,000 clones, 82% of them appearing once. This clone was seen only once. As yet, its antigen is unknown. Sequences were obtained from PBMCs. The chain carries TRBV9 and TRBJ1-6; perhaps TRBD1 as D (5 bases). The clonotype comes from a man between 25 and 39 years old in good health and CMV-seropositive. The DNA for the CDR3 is TGTGCCAGCAGCGGATATCAGGGAGGGAATTCACCCCTCCACTTT. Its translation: CASSGYQGGNSPLHF. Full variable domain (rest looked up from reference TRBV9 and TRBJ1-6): DSGVTQTPKHLITATGQRVTLRCSPRSGDLSVYWYQQSLDQGLQFLIQYYNGEERAKGNILERFSAQQFPDLHSELNLSSLELGDSALYFCASSGYQGGNSPLHFGNGTRLTVT.